This T cell receptor beta chain was identified in a study of cytomegalovirus exposure and HLA in healthy donors. The primer mix had 60 Vbeta and 13 Jbeta primers. Here immunoSEQ multiplex PCR was the method, and the copy in TCRdb shows in-frame clones only, minus some. The sample contains some 120,000 clones, roughly three quarters of which appear only once. The CDR3 is 13 residues long. The V end lost 3 bases, the J end lost 1 base, and 7 bases lay between the germline ends. Germline CDR1 is SGHRS and CDR2 is YFSETQ. This chain connects TRBV5-1 to TRBJ1-1; no clear D gene. Sample: PBMCs. The TCR sequence derives from a woman aged 40-49 years in good health and CMV-seropositive. The CDR3 DNA is TGCGCCAGCAGCTGGGGAGGGAACACTGAAGCTTTCTTT. Translating it yields CASSWGGNTEAFF.